Listed here is a single T cell receptor beta chain. Its antigen is unknown. Base qualities are not provided; no much larger clone lies one nucleotide away. This sample stems from a study of T cell repertoires in Merkel cell carcinoma (dated by TCRdb to about 2019). About the investigation overall: Patients who had received intralesional immunotherapy or systemic immune checkpoint blockade ahead of the biopsy were left out. MCPyV-specific clonotypes were first defined by tetramer sorting, cloning and paired TCR sequencing of expanded tumor-infiltrating lymphocytes. Inclusion required a diagnosis of MCPyV-positive Merkel cell carcinoma and successful in vitro expansion of tumor-infiltrating lymphocytes.

V lost 0 bases and J lost 4 bases; the stretch between them is 13 bases long. Its CDR3 holds 16 amino acids, cysteine through phenylalanine. The only DNA kept is the CDR3, 48 bases in frame from the first base. For CDR1 and CDR2, the germline V gene lists MNHEY and SVGAGI. Biopsy-confirmed MCPyV-positive Merkel cell carcinoma was present in the study subjects, and positive serum antibodies to T-antigen were found in every subject. Five or six adjacent 10-micron frozen tumor sections were used for genomic DNA extraction without cell sorting or culture. Roughly 5 x 5 x 5 mm of tumor biopsy tissue was frozen in optimal cutting temperature compound. Hematoxylin and eosin scout sections confirmed abundant Merkel cell carcinoma and infiltrating cells in the frozen biopsy. The immunoSEQ assay was used both to sequence TRB CDR3 from tumor genomic DNA and to process the resulting data. The immuneACCESS repertoire file appears here via TCRdb, limited to in-frame rearrangements. These files lack a portion of the clones; in checked studies, under half of the deficit traces to unresolved V genes, and the cause of the others is not known. The table for this sample lists about 15,000 clones; 76% of them were counted only once. Jointly, the top ten make up roughly 17% of the sample.

General conclusions and limits of the study: The study did not examine normal tissue biopsies.

This clonotype originated in an adult with Merkel cell carcinoma. Sequencing input: tumor tissue. In this chain, TRBV6-5 is recombined with TRBJ1-3, with the D gene call left open. The sequenced DNA: TGTGCCAGCAGTTACTCGATCCGTACGAGAGGAAACACCATATATTTT. It is translated as CASSYSIRTRGNTIYF.